This TCR beta chain came from a study of cytomegalovirus exposure and HLA in healthy donors. Broader study findings: In a later analysis, at a false discovery rate of 0.05, 15,000 to 20,000 TCR beta sequences were associated with HLA alleles. Analysis was performed later, and it showed HLA-associated TCR beta chains to be more clonally expanded than equally common others. Data from an earlier analysis indicated that most TCR beta V segments were productive either about 87% or about 30% of the time.

The primer mix had 60 Vbeta and 13 Jbeta primers. Measured with immunoSEQ multiplex PCR; TCRdb has only the in-frame clones, and not every one. The table has more than 110,000 clones, more than 75% seen once. Concerning this clone itself: Its antigen remains unidentified.

Whereas donors were nominally healthy upon sampling, unrecorded immune exposures were probable. Trimming pared 0 bases from V and 5 bases from J, leaving 17 bases between. Per germline, CDR1 SGDLS and CDR2 YYNGEE. This CDR3 has 16 amino acids. Sequencing used PBMCs. The V and J genes are TRBV9 and TRBJ2-5, with D possibly matching TRBD1 (6 bases). The TCR sequence derives from a man between 18 and 29 years old in good health and CMV-seronegative. The CDR3 protein is CASSVDINRAFETQYF. The CDR3 region has the DNA TGTGCCAGCAGCGTAGACATAAACAGGGCTTTTGAGACCCAGTACTTC.